The 25 T cell receptor beta chains presented below share a single source sample, sequenced in a study of blood T cell repertoires in COVID-19. Clones were sequenced by immunoSEQ multiplex PCR, and TCRdb holds only the in-frame ones, with some missing. The sample consists of 250,000 to 300,000 clones, about 88% of them appearing once. The sequencing sample was made of peripheral blood. The receptors come from a man in his late teens or twenties with active or convalescent COVID-19.

CDR3 sequence: CASSQGNNWAFF. In nucleotides, the CDR3 is TGTGCCAGCAGCCAAGGAAACAATTGGGCTTTCTTT. The chain couples TRBV3-1 (or the pseudogene TRBV3-2) to TRBJ1-1; D remains unclear. CDR1 and CDR2 from the germline V gene are LGHDT and YNNKEL (reference sequence). The CDR3 is 12 residues long. V was pared by 1 base and J by 11 bases, with 11 bases between.

The chain is built from TRBV6-6 and TRBJ1-4; D unclear. V lost 7 bases and J 5 bases, leaving 11 bases between the germline ends. Germline CDR1 is MNHNY and CDR2 is SVGAGI (reference sequence). The CDR3 runs to 13 residues. CDR3 amino acids: CASNRGWNEKLFF. The CDR3 DNA follows: TGTGCCAGCAACCGGGGTTGGAATGAAAAACTGTTTTTT.

The rearrangement links TRBV5-1 to TRBJ1-4, with D uncertain. There are 13 residues in the CDR3. V shed 4 bases and J shed 3 bases, with 7 bases lying between them. The germline V gene encodes CDR1 SGHRS and CDR2 YFSETQ. CDR3 DNA: TGCGCCAGCAGCCCGGACTCTAATGAAAAACTGTTTTTT. Protein: CASSPDSNEKLFF.

V gene TRBV2 combines with J gene TRBJ2-7; possibly TRBD1 for D (6 bases). The CDR3 spans 11 residues. The V gene lost 6 bases and the J gene lost 4 bases, with 7 bases spanning the gap. Per germline, CDR1 SNHLY and CDR2 FYNNEI. CDR3 in amino acids: CASSGTYEQYF. The DNA of the CDR3 is TGTGCCAGCAGCGGGACATACGAGCAGTACTTC.

The V and J genes are TRBV19 and TRBJ2-1; D possibly corresponds to TRBD2 (6 bases). Trimming cost V 6 bases and J 3 bases, with 15 bases left between them. The CDR3 runs to 15 residues. In germline, CDR1 is LNHDA, CDR2 SQIVND (reference sequence). The CDR3 DNA is TGTGCCAGTAGCGACGCCGGGACTCTCTACAATGAGCAGTTCTTC. It is translated as CASSDAGTLYNEQFF. The full variable domain, with the rest looked up from reference TRBV19 and TRBJ2-1, is DGGITQSPKYLFRKEGQNVTLSCEQNLNHDAMYWYRQDPGQGLRLIYYSQIVNDFQKGDIAEGYSVSREKKESFPLTVTSAQKNPTAFYLCASSDAGTLYNEQFFGPGTRLTVL.

This clone was detected only once. The J gene is TRBJ1-2, the V gene TRBV5-4, with TRBD1 matching over 9 bases. Losses at the gene ends were 4 bases for V and 9 bases for J; bases not matched to a gene: 10. CDR1 and CDR2 (germline): SGHNT, YYREEE (reference sequence). This CDR3 is 14 amino acids long. CDR3 loop: CASSTGQGMNSYTF. The CDR3 nucleotides read TGTGCCAGCAGCACCGGACAGGGGATGAATAGCTACACCTTC.

This clone was detected only once. This chain connects TRBV7-3 to TRBJ2-1; 8 bases agree with TRBD2. This CDR3 has 14 amino acids. Unmatched junction bases numbered 5, after V lost 5 bases and J lost 5 bases. Germline V gives CDR1 SGHTA, CDR2 FQGTGA. CDR3 region: CASSPAGANNEQFF. The CDR3 coding sequence is TGTGCCAGCAGCCCAGCGGGAGCAAACAATGAGCAGTTCTTC.

V usage is TRBV30 and J usage is TRBJ1-3; D is ambiguous. The CDR3 length is 13 residues. The germline V and J ends were trimmed by 1 base and 2 bases, with 6 bases remaining between them. The germline gives CDR1 GTSNPN, CDR2 SVGIG (reference sequence). In DNA, the CDR3 is TGTGCCTGGAGTGGCGGGGCTGGAAACACCATATATTTT. Its translation: CAWSGGAGNTIYF. Supplemented by reference TRBV30 and TRBJ1-3, the full variable domain reads SQTIHQWPATLVQPVGSPLSLECTVEGTSNPNLYWYRQAAGRGLQLLFYSVGIGQISSEVPQNLSASRPQDRQFILSSKKLLLSDSGFYLCAWSGGAGNTIYFGEGSWLTVV.

With regard to this clone: Within the sample, other DNA sequences also encode this same CDR3. The chain employs TRBV27 and TRBJ1-2, with 7 bases aligning to TRBD1. This CDR3 contains 13 residues. Germline CDR1 is MNHEY and CDR2 is SMNVEV (reference sequence). V lost 6 bases, J lost 3 bases, and 4 bases stayed unmatched. Here the CDR3 DNA reads TGTGCCAGCAGCCCCGACAGGGACTATGGCTACACCTTC. It encodes CASSPDRDYGYTF.

This sequence joins TRBV27 and TRBJ2-1, with 12 bases fitting TRBD2. Germline CDR1 and CDR2: MNHEY and SMNVEV (reference sequence). The CDR3 sequence is 15 residues long. V lost 7 bases to trimming and J lost 7 bases; unmatched junction nucleotides: 8. CDR3 coding DNA: TGTGCCAGCACTCTAGCGGGAGGGCTGTGGAATGAGCAGTTCTTC. It is translated as CASTLAGGLWNEQFF.

The V and J genes are TRBV27 and TRBJ2-7; 8 bases line up with TRBD2. The germline CDR1 and CDR2 sequences are MNHEY and SMNVEV (reference sequence). Germline trimming cut 2 bases from V and 4 bases from J; bases unmatched to any gene: 25. This CDR3 is 21 amino acids long. The DNA for the CDR3 is TGTGCCAGCAGTTTACGGGGGCTCGAGAAGCCAGAGAGCGGGAGAAAATACGAGCAGTACTTC. Its protein is CASSLRGLEKPESGRKYEQYF.

The chain joins TRBV4-2 to TRBJ1-5; TRBD1 matches at 8 bases. CDR3 size: 17 residues. CDR1 is LGHNA, CDR2 YNFKEQ, per germline. Trimming cost V 4 bases and J 5 bases; bases outside gene matches: 13. The CDR3 DNA reads as TGTGCCAGCAGCCCAGAATTGGCAGGGGGCGCATATCAGCCCCAGCATTTT. Translated: CASSPELAGGAYQPQHF.

The chain joins TRBV19 to TRBJ1-1, with D unclear. V was trimmed by 5 bases and J by 3 bases, leaving 16 bases between them. The length of the CDR3 is 15 residues. The germline V gene has CDR1 LNHDA and CDR2 SQIVND (reference sequence). DNA for the CDR3: TGTGCCAGTAGTCCCCCGGGCGAGAGGGACACTGAAGCTTTCTTT. Amino acid sequence: CASSPPGERDTEAFF.

This chain links TRBV27 with TRBJ1-5, with TRBD1 as a possible D gene (5 bases). The V gene's germline CDR1 is MNHEY and CDR2 SMNVEV (reference sequence). Trimming shortened V by 1 base and J by 3 bases, and 10 bases separated the two germline ends. The CDR3 contains 15 residues. The CDR3: CASSLLGRDNQPQHF. The CDR3 DNA reads TGTGCCAGCAGTTTATTGGGGCGAGACAATCAGCCCCAGCATTTT.

This chain uses TRBV7-9 with TRBJ2-7, with 9 bases lining up with TRBD1. CDR1 and CDR2 (germline): SEHNR, FQNEAQ (reference sequence). J was trimmed by 2 bases and V by 5 bases; bases with no gene match: 10. The CDR3 covers 16 residues. This chain's CDR3 is CASSRAPGTGPYEQYF. The CDR3 DNA reads TGTGCCAGCAGCCGGGCCCCCGGGACAGGGCCCTACGAGCAGTACTTC.

The gene calls are TRBV9 and TRBJ2-3, with 12 bases aligning to TRBD2. The germline gives CDR1 SGDLS, CDR2 YYNGEE. The CDR3 consists of 16 residues. Losses at the gene ends were 4 bases for V and 6 bases for J; bases not matched to a gene: 9. The CDR3 bases are TGTGCCAGCAGCAAAGGACTAGCGGGGCCGATGGATACGCAGTATTTT. Encoded protein: CASSKGLAGPMDTQYF.

The chain couples TRBV25-1 to TRBJ2-7, with 9 bases fitting TRBD2. Unmatched junction bases numbered 8, after V lost 1 base and J lost 7 bases. This CDR3 is built from 15 residues. Germline V gene lookup returns CDR1 MGHDK and CDR2 SYGVNS. CDR3 bases: TGTGCCAGCAGTGAATGGAGGACTAGCGTAGAAGAGCAGTACTTC. Its translation: CASSEWRTSVEEQYF.

The chain couples TRBV28 to TRBJ2-1; 12 positions match TRBD2. The CDR3 loop spans 15 amino acids. V shed 6 bases and J 12 bases; nucleotides not matched to a gene: 12. Per germline, CDR1 MDHEN and CDR2 SYDVKM. CDR3 amino acids: CASRPLAGGYSRQFF. CDR3 coding DNA: TGTGCCAGCAGGCCCCTAGCGGGGGGGTATTCGAGGCAGTTCTTC.

Worth noting for this clone: Other DNA sequences in this specimen translate into the identical CDR3. This sequence joins TRBV12-3 or TRBV12-4 and TRBJ1-1, with D possibly TRBD1 on 5 matching bases. The CDR3 has 13 residues. The ends were cut back, 6 bases at V and 1 base at J, with 9 bases in the middle. The CDR3 reads CASSLTGNTEAFF. DNA for the CDR3: TGTGCCAGCAGCCTAACAGGGAACACTGAAGCTTTCTTT.

The rearrangement links TRBV7-9 to TRBJ2-3; 11 bases agree with TRBD2. The trim removed 8 bases at V and 2 bases at J, leaving 9 bases unmatched. Germline CDR1 SEHNR, CDR2 FQNEAQ (reference sequence). The CDR3 runs to 16 residues. CDR3 sequence (DNA): TGTGCCAGCGGGGAAACTAGCGGGGGCCTCACAGATACGCAGTATTTT. It encodes CASGETSGGLTDTQYF.

The chain uses TRBV5-4 and TRBJ2-1; 9 bases are shared with TRBD2. CDR1 and CDR2 (germline): SGHNT, YYREEE (reference sequence). With 4 bases clipped from V and 8 bases from J, the junction kept 13 bases outside the gene matches. The CDR3 consists of 16 residues. Here the CDR3 reads CASSSPGAGGPYEQFF. The CDR3 bases are TGTGCCAGCAGCAGCCCGGGGGCGGGGGGGCCCTATGAGCAGTTCTTC.

The rearrangement joins TRBV20-1 to TRBJ1-1, with a weak D call TRBD1 (6 bases). V was shortened by 3 bases and J by 4 bases, with 9 bases between the two germline ends. The CDR3 extends over 12 amino acids. Germline V gene lookup returns CDR1 DFQATT and CDR2 SNEGSKA (reference sequence). The CDR3 DNA sequence: TGCAGTGCTAGTATGGGGGCCACTGAAGCTTTCTTT. Protein: CSASMGATEAFF.

V is TRBV24-1 and J is TRBJ2-1; 8 nucleotides agree with TRBD2. Germline loops: CDR1 KGHDR, CDR2 SFDVKD. The trim removed 3 bases at V and 5 bases at J, leaving 5 bases unmatched. The CDR3 is 15 residues long. CDR3 DNA: TGTGCCACCAGTGATCAGCGACTAGCGAACAATGAGCAGTTCTTC. Translation gives CATSDQRLANNEQFF.

The chain carries TRBV30 and TRBJ2-7, with TRBD1 matching 7 bases. The CDR3 is 15 residues long. Germline CDR1 reads GTSNPN; CDR2 reads SVGIG (reference sequence). The ends lost 1 base at V and 1 base at J; junction bases unmatched: 7. CDR3 in DNA: TGTGCCTGGAGTGCACTAGACAGGGTATCCTACGAGCAGTACTTC. Amino acids: CAWSALDRVSYEQYF.

The chain has TRBV7-2 and TRBJ1-6, with D unresolved. Trimming removed 5 bases at V and 7 bases at J, with 12 bases between. Germline CDR1 SGHTA, CDR2 FQGNSA. The length of the CDR3 is 14 residues. The CDR3 DNA sequence: TGTGCCAGCAGCCGGACTGGGAGCAATTCACCCCTCCACTTT. Translation: CASSRTGSNSPLHF. Combining the CDR3 with reference TRBV7-2 and TRBJ1-6 gives the whole variable domain GAGVSQSPSNKVTEKGKDVELRCDPISGHTALYWYRQSLGQGLEFLIYFQGNSAPDKSGLPSDRFSAERTGGSVSTLTIQRTQQEDSAVYLCASSRTGSNSPLHFGNGTRLTVT.